These 2 T cell receptor beta chains were sequenced from one sample in a study of cytomegalovirus exposure and HLA in healthy donors. The PCR was carried out with 60 Vbeta primers and 13 Jbeta primers. This table comes from immunoSEQ multiplex PCR, and its TCRdb copy is limited to in-frame clones, with some not included. Seen here are under 150,000 clones, approximately 9.4% observed once, and the top ten hold roughly 3%. The sequencing sample was made of PBMCs. The receptors stem from a man under 40 in good health and CMV-seronegative.

DNA for the CDR3: TGTGCCAGCAGCGCCGGGACTAGCGGGGCCTTCGAGCAGTACTTC. This sequence encodes CASSAGTSGAFEQYF. The chain is built from TRBV9 and TRBJ2-7; 13 nucleotides line up with TRBD2. The CDR3 spans 15 residues. The V segment lost 3 bases and the J segment 6 bases; nucleotides outside the gene matches: 6. Germline assignment: CDR1 SGDLS and CDR2 YYNGEE.

The chain couples TRBV19 to TRBJ2-1; 7 bases map to TRBD1. In germline, CDR1 is LNHDA, CDR2 SQIVND (reference sequence). Trimming at V came to 4 bases and at J to 5 bases, leaving 2 bases not matched to a gene. The CDR3 is 13 residues long. The DNA of the CDR3 is TGTGCCAGTAGTAACAGGGGAGACAATGAGCAGTTCTTC. Translation: CASSNRGDNEQFF.